The rows below give T cell receptor beta chains drawn from one sample of a study of blood T cell repertoires in COVID-19. Clones were read by immunoSEQ multiplex PCR, and TCRdb kept only the in-frame ones, dropping some. The sample lists approximately 41,000 clones; under 85% were seen once. Sequenced material: peripheral blood. The receptors shown here come from an elderly woman with acute or convalescent COVID-19. The conserved cysteine and the conserved F or W are not part of the CDR3 here.

v_gene: TRBV4-2
j_gene: TRBJ1-2
CDR3aa: ASSQGRGSGYT

v_gene: TRBV4-2
j_gene: TRBJ2-2
CDR3aa: ASSQGQFTGELF

v_gene: TRBV30
j_gene: TRBJ2-7
CDR3aa: AYLAGGLYEQY

v_gene: TRBV28
j_gene: TRBJ2-7
CDR3aa: ASSAERYEQY

v_gene: TRBV3-1/TRBV3-2
j_gene: TRBJ1-3
CDR3aa: ASSPRQSSGNTIY

v_gene: TRBV6-5
j_gene: TRBJ2-1
CDR3aa: ASKRGGQNEQF

v_gene: TRBV5-1
j_gene: TRBJ1-5
CDR3aa: ASSPGLDVNQPQH

v_gene: TRBV29-1
j_gene: TRBJ2-3
CDR3aa: SVEGLADTQY

v_gene: TRBV3-1/TRBV3-2
j_gene: TRBJ2-3
CDR3aa: ASSHGLAGGLVDTQY

v_gene: TRBV3-1/TRBV3-2
j_gene: TRBJ2-5
CDR3aa: ASSPLGAEETQY

v_gene: TRBV2
j_gene: TRBJ2-5
CDR3aa: ASTQATRGETQY

v_gene: TRBV5-6
j_gene: TRBJ2-7
CDR3aa: ASSLAASSYEQY

v_gene: TRBV14
j_gene: TRBJ2-5
CDR3aa: ASSPTGVGTQY

v_gene: TRBV12-5
j_gene: TRBJ1-2
CDR3aa: ASGSYGEEGYT

v_gene: TRBV10-3
j_gene: TRBJ2-7
CDR3aa: AISDAGPHEQY

v_gene: TRBV19
j_gene: TRBJ2-6
CDR3aa: ASRIPGSEAVLT

v_gene: TRBV5-6
j_gene: TRBJ1-3
CDR3aa: ASSLVPGQPGNTIY

v_gene: TRBV29-1
j_gene: TRBJ2-7
CDR3aa: SVTRGGEQY

v_gene: TRBV6-5
j_gene: TRBJ1-5
CDR3aa: ASRDKGGGNQPQH

v_gene: TRBV29-1
j_gene: TRBJ1-5
CDR3aa: SVEENGSQPQH

v_gene: TRBV7-2
j_gene: TRBJ2-7
CDR3aa: ASSTDRSSYEQY

v_gene: TRBV7-2
j_gene: TRBJ1-2
CDR3aa: ASIGSREEGDGYT

v_gene: TRBV30
j_gene: TRBJ2-7
CDR3aa: AWSGLADDEQY

v_gene: TRBV5-1
j_gene: TRBJ2-1
CDR3aa: ASSLVRTNYNEQF

v_gene: TRBV11-2
j_gene: TRBJ2-7
CDR3aa: ASSYGDRGYEQY

v_gene: TRBV6-6
j_gene: TRBJ2-2
CDR3aa: ASRPTSGGTGELF

v_gene: TRBV7-9
j_gene: TRBJ1-2
CDR3aa: ASSLMGGHYGYT

v_gene: TRBV2
j_gene: TRBJ1-2
CDR3aa: ASSEGSYGYT

v_gene: TRBV9
j_gene: TRBJ1-6
CDR3aa: ASSSLRDRVAH

v_gene: TRBV5-1
j_gene: TRBJ2-5
CDR3aa: ASSLSGGQETQY

v_gene: TRBV5-1
j_gene: TRBJ1-6
CDR3aa: ASSLGGETYNSPLH

v_gene: TRBV5-6
j_gene: TRBJ2-5
CDR3aa: ASSLRGETQY

v_gene: TRBV19
j_gene: TRBJ2-2
CDR3aa: ASSTQGSNTGELF

v_gene: TRBV5-1
j_gene: TRBJ2-7
CDR3aa: ASSLDGRTYEQY

v_gene: TRBV5-4
j_gene: TRBJ2-3
CDR3aa: ASAAGGSIRITDTQY

v_gene: TRBV20-1
j_gene: TRBJ1-2
CDR3aa: SAASGYGYT

v_gene: TRBV5-1
j_gene: TRBJ1-1
CDR3aa: ASSLRQGLEAF

v_gene: TRBV6-5
j_gene: TRBJ1-6
CDR3aa: ASSYAGTYNSPLH

v_gene: TRBV19
j_gene: TRBJ2-3
CDR3aa: ASRQGNEDTQY

v_gene: TRBV10-3
j_gene: TRBJ1-5
CDR3aa: AISEQGAKQPQH

v_gene: TRBV21-1
j_gene: TRBJ1-3
CDR3aa: ASSKLGQGVSGNTIY

v_gene: TRBV3-1/TRBV3-2
j_gene: TRBJ2-7
CDR3aa: ASSQARQGRGSREQY

v_gene: TRBV18
j_gene: TRBJ1-2
CDR3aa: ASSPGQGADYGYT

v_gene: TRBV19
j_gene: TRBJ1-5
CDR3aa: ASRGQGGVQPQH

v_gene: TRBV18
j_gene: TRBJ1-4
CDR3aa: ASSRDRGDEKLF

v_gene: TRBV6-5
j_gene: TRBJ1-5
CDR3aa: ASSSDRGMSQPQH

v_gene: TRBV6-2/TRBV6-3
j_gene: TRBJ2-5
CDR3aa: ASSLFRDMGRETQY

v_gene: TRBV30
j_gene: TRBJ1-4
CDR3aa: AWSAGVQEKLF

v_gene: TRBV5-1
j_gene: TRBJ2-7
CDR3aa: ASSWGDSELTYRQY

v_gene: TRBV28
j_gene: TRBJ2-2
CDR3aa: ASRFGQYTGELF

v_gene: TRBV7-8
j_gene: TRBJ1-2
CDR3aa: ASSLTGGLLNYGYT

v_gene: TRBV7-8
j_gene: TRBJ1-6
CDR3aa: ASSRLGSQNSPLH

v_gene: TRBV6-2/TRBV6-3
j_gene: TRBJ2-7
CDR3aa: ASSYSSHAYEQY